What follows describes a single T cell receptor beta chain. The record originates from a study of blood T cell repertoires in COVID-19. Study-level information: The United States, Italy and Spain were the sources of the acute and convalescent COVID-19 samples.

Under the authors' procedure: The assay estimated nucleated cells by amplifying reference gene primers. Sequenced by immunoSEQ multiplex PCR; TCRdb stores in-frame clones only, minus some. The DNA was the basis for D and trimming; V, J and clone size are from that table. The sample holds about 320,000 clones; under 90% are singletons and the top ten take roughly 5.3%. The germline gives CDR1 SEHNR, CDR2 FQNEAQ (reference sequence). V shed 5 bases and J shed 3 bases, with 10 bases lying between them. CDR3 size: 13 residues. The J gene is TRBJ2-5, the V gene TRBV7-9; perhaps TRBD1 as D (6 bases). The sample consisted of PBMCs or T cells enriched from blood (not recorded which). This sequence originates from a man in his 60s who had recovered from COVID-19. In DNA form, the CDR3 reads TGTGCCAGCAGCAAAACAGGGAAAGAGACCCAGTACTTC. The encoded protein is CASSKTGKETQYF. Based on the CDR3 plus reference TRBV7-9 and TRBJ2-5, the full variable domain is DTGVSQNPRHKITKRGQNVTFRCDPISEHNRLYWYRQTLGQGPEFLTYFQNEAQLEKSRLLSDRFSAERPKGSFSTLEIQRTEQGDSAMYLCASSKTGKETQYFGPGTRLLVL.